This passage covers 22 T cell receptor beta chains from one sample sequenced in a study of cytomegalovirus exposure and HLA in healthy donors. A multiplex PCR was run with 60 Vbeta primers and 13 Jbeta primers. Some clones are missing from TCRdb's copy, which holds only in-frame ones; the method was immunoSEQ multiplex PCR. The data contain about 130,000 clones, roughly 80% of them singletons. The sequencing sample was made of PBMCs. These receptors were collected from a man in his fifties or sixties in good health and CMV-seronegative.

The chain has TRBV5-6 and TRBJ2-1; 7 positions agree with TRBD2. This CDR3 comprises 16 residues. The V gene end was trimmed by 3 bases and the J gene end by 1 base; junction bases not matched to a gene: 7. From germline, CDR1 is SGHDT and CDR2 YYEEEE. The DNA for the CDR3 is TGTGCCAGCAGCTCCGAAGCGGGACGTTCCTACAATGAGCAGTTCTTC. This sequence encodes CASSSEAGRSYNEQFF.

The chain links TRBV6-6 to TRBJ2-2; TRBD2 might be the D (6 bases). Germline V lookup: CDR1 MNHNY, CDR2 SVGAGI (reference sequence). The CDR3 runs to 13 residues. Deletions cut 4 bases from V and 3 bases from J, with 6 bases between. DNA of the CDR3: TGTGCCAGCAGTTCGGGGGACACCGGGGAGCTGTTTTTT. Residues: CASSSGDTGELFF.

V gene TRBV9 combines with J gene TRBJ2-1; 9 nucleotides agree with TRBD2. Germline V CDR1 and CDR2: SGDLS, YYNGEE. V dropped 4 bases and J dropped 6; count of bases not matched to a gene: 8. The CDR3 covers 15 residues. CDR3 DNA: TGTGCCAGCAGCCCCTGGGCTAGCGGGGCCAATGAGCAGTTCTTC. Protein: CASSPWASGANEQFF.

The chain recombines TRBV25-1 with TRBJ1-1, with a possible D match to TRBD1 (6 bases). The V end was cut by 3 bases, the J end by 9 bases, with 17 bases between. Germline loops: CDR1 MGHDK, CDR2 SYGVNS. This CDR3 comprises 14 residues. CDR3 protein: CASSDQGRLGKAFF. As DNA, the CDR3 is TGTGCCAGCAGTGATCAGGGGCGGTTGGGGAAAGCTTTCTTT.

V usage is TRBV6-5 and J usage is TRBJ1-2, with 7 bases that match TRBD1. This CDR3 region has 16 residues. The germline V gene has CDR1 MNHEY and CDR2 SVGAGI. The junction had 13 bases not matched to a gene; V was cut back by 1 base and J by 8 bases. The CDR3 protein is CASSYFSQGREGGYTF. Here the CDR3 DNA reads TGTGCCAGCAGTTACTTTTCACAGGGGCGGGAAGGGGGCTACACCTTC.

V and J are TRBV29-1 and TRBJ2-3; D perhaps matches TRBD2 (6 bases). Germline V gives CDR1 SQVTM, CDR2 ANQGSEA. The CDR3 is made up of 16 amino acids. V shed 4 bases and J shed 0 bases, with 17 bases lying between them. The CDR3 DNA follows: TGCAGCGTTGTATATCCCGCGGGATCTAGCACAGATACGCAGTATTTT. Its translation: CSVVYPAGSSTDTQYF.

This clone was recorded only once. The rearrangement joins TRBV4-3 to TRBJ2-2, with D perhaps matching TRBD2 (5 bases). The germline CDR1 and CDR2 sequences are LGHNA and YSLEER. Trimming left V 1 base short and J 6 bases short, with 12 bases between. This CDR3 is built from 15 residues. Written as DNA, the CDR3 is TGCGCCAGCAGCCAAGGGAGCGACGGGGCCGGGGAGCTGTTTTTT. It specifies CASSQGSDGAGELFF.

The chain recombines TRBV7-2 with TRBJ2-7, with D maybe TRBD2 (5 bases). From germline, CDR1 is SGHTA and CDR2 FQGNSA. This CDR3 region has 13 residues. V lost 5 bases and J 6 bases, leaving 14 bases between the germline ends. DNA of the CDR3: TGTGCCAGCAGCCCGGGAAATAGAGTCGAGCAGTACTTC. Its protein is CASSPGNRVEQYF.

The chain is built from TRBV27 and TRBJ1-1; no reliable D call. The germline V and J ends were trimmed by 6 bases and 1 base, with 21 bases remaining between them. This CDR3 comprises 17 residues. Per germline, CDR1 MNHEY and CDR2 SMNVEV (reference sequence). The CDR3 DNA reads as TGTGCCAGCAGGCGCGACTCCCTCCCAGTAGGGAACACTGAAGCTTTCTTT. This encodes CASRRDSLPVGNTEAFF.

The chain couples TRBV7-9 to TRBJ2-7, with TRBD1 matching 11 bases. This CDR3 region has 14 residues. The junction had 5 bases not matched to a gene; V was cut back by 3 bases and J by 7 bases. Germline CDR1 is SEHNR and CDR2 is FQNEAQ (reference sequence). CDR3 sequence: CASSLDRGLGEQYF. CDR3 coding DNA: TGTGCCAGCAGCTTGGACAGGGGGCTAGGGGAGCAGTACTTC. Variable domain in full (rest from reference TRBV7-9 and TRBJ2-7): DTGVSQNPRHKITKRGQNVTFRCDPISEHNRLYWYRQTLGQGPEFLTYFQNEAQLEKSRLLSDRFSAERPKGSFSTLEIQRTEQGDSAMYLCASSLDRGLGEQYFGPGTRLTVT.

This clone was recorded only once. This rearrangement joins TRBV6-5 to TRBJ2-2; 7 nucleotides match TRBD2. V was clipped by 4 bases and J by 5 bases; unmatched bases: 10. This CDR3 comprises 16 residues. Germline CDR1 reads MNHEY; CDR2 reads SVGAGI. CDR3 nucleotides: TGTGCCAGCAGTTCTGGGCCTAGCGGACGTACCGGGGAGCTGTTTTTT. Protein: CASSSGPSGRTGELFF.

In DNA form, the CDR3 reads TGTGCCAGCAGCAAGACTGCCTCTGGAAACACCATATATTTT. Translated, it gives CASSKTASGNTIYF. The J gene is TRBJ1-3, the V gene TRBV6-5; the D is unclear. V shed 6 bases and J shed 0 bases, with 9 bases lying between them. The germline CDR1 and CDR2 sequences are MNHEY and SVGAGI. CDR3 length: 14 amino acids.

The CDR3 sequence is CASSYGQGGLNEQFF. As DNA, the CDR3 is TGTGCCAGCAGTTATGGACAGGGCGGGCTCAATGAGCAGTTCTTC. The rearrangement uses TRBV6-6 and TRBJ2-1; 8 bases are a match to TRBD1. This CDR3 is 15 amino acids long. The trim removed 3 bases at V and 6 bases at J, leaving 7 bases unmatched. Per the germline V gene, CDR1 is MNHNY and CDR2 is SVGAGI (reference sequence).

A single count supports this clone. The chain carries TRBV7-9 and TRBJ1-2; D gene ambiguous. Germline V lookup: CDR1 SEHNR, CDR2 FQNEAQ (reference sequence). This CDR3 contains 13 residues. The ends were cut back, 5 bases at V and 5 bases at J, with 12 bases in the middle. CDR3 region: CASSGGVLYGYTF. As DNA, the CDR3 is TGTGCCAGCAGCGGCGGGGTTTTGTATGGCTACACCTTC.

With regard to this clone: A junction end diverges from the germline sequence, so it may reflect a read error. The chain employs TRBV10-3 and TRBJ2-4; 10 positions agree with TRBD1. Germline V gene data show CDR1 as ENHRY and CDR2 as SYGVKD. This CDR3 spans 12 amino acids. The CDR3 bases are TGTGCCATCAGTGCGCCCGGGACAGGGGTAGCCTTC. Its translation: CAISAPGTGVAF.

The gene calls are TRBV9 and TRBJ2-1, with 11 bases lining up with TRBD1. Trimming cost V 4 bases and J 6 bases; bases outside gene matches: 9. In germline, CDR1 is SGDLS, CDR2 YYNGEE. CDR3 length: 16 amino acids. The CDR3 DNA follows: TGTGCCAGCAGCCCTCATCGGACAGGGGGCCTCAATGAGCAGTTCTTC. Translated: CASSPHRTGGLNEQFF. Supplemented by reference TRBV9 and TRBJ2-1, the full variable domain reads DSGVTQTPKHLITATGQRVTLRCSPRSGDLSVYWYQQSLDQGLQFLIQYYNGEERAKGNILERFSAQQFPDLHSELNLSSLELGDSALYFCASSPHRTGGLNEQFFGPGTRLTVL.

The CDR3 region is CAAAHLATVRGQDNQPQHF. CDR3 DNA: TGTGCAGCAGCCCATCTGGCAACCGTGCGGGGCCAAGATAATCAGCCCCAGCATTTT. The J gene is TRBJ1-5, the V gene TRBV28; D is perhaps TRBD1 (5 bases). Germline V gene data show CDR1 as MDHEN and CDR2 as SYDVKM. The CDR3 spans 19 residues.

The V and J genes are TRBV5-4 and TRBJ1-1, with 7 bases lining up with TRBD1. This CDR3 region has 15 residues. The J segment lost 1 base and the V segment lost 2 bases, leaving 5 bases of the junction unmatched. The germline CDR1 and CDR2 sequences are SGHNT and YYREEE (reference sequence). CDR3 residues: CASSFLGQANTEAFF. CDR3 coding DNA: TGTGCCAGCAGCTTCCTCGGACAGGCGAACACTGAAGCTTTCTTT.

The V and J genes are TRBV9 and TRBJ2-7, with 16 bases that match TRBD2. Germline CDR1 and CDR2: SGDLS and YYNGEE. This CDR3 comprises 16 residues. The trim removed 4 bases at V and 6 bases at J, leaving 7 bases unmatched. CDR3: CASSPGLAGGPGEQYF. The CDR3 DNA reads TGTGCCAGCAGCCCGGGACTAGCGGGAGGGCCGGGCGAGCAGTACTTC.

The chain has TRBV7-6 and TRBJ1-5; D remains ambiguous. V dropped 1 base and J dropped 2 bases, with 6 bases sitting between them. CDR3 length: 14 amino acids. Germline assignment: CDR1 SGHVS and CDR2 FNYEAQ. The CDR3 spells CASSLDRGNQPQHF. The CDR3 coding sequence is TGTGCCAGCAGCTTAGACAGAGGCAATCAGCCCCAGCATTTT.

The sample holds a few counts of this clone. The rearrangement uses TRBV11-2 and TRBJ2-7; tentatively, D is TRBD1 (6 bases). Per the germline V gene, CDR1 is SGHAT and CDR2 is FQNNGV. The V end was cut by 5 bases, the J end by 0 bases, with 8 bases between. CDR3 size: 13 residues. The CDR3 protein is CASSPQGSYEQYF. In DNA, the CDR3 is TGTGCCAGCAGCCCACAGGGCTCCTACGAGCAGTACTTC.

The chain couples TRBV6-1 to TRBJ1-2; D call uncertain. The CDR3 runs 15 residues. V lost 4 bases and J 4 bases, leaving 16 bases between the germline ends. The germline CDR1 and CDR2 sequences are MNHNS and SASEGT. The CDR3 DNA follows: TGTGCCAGCAGTGTTGTGCAGCTATCGGGCTATGGCTACACCTTC. It is translated as CASSVVQLSGYGYTF.